This TCR beta chain was captured by sequencing in a study of early T cells in non-severe SARS-CoV-2 infection. Turning to the study itself: Chains were unpaired, as sequencing was done on bulk RNA from unsorted whole blood. Study-level findings and limits: Missing private and CD4 specificities, VDJdb matching favored anti-spike CD8 responses.

Germline assignment: CDR1 SGHTA and CDR2 FQGNSA. The CDR3 extends over 14 amino acids. The germline V and J ends were trimmed by 2 bases and 2 bases, with 8 bases remaining between them. Unique molecular identifier tags were affixed to discrete cDNA molecules. TCRdb called the 5' RACE reads again in MiXCR, with one record for every CDR3 protein. The sample includes tens of thousands of distinct CDR3 sequences, approximately 10% of them seen just once. This clonotype was counted only a few times. The antigen is unknown. The source of this sequence is an adult who was a healthcare worker with PCR-confirmed SARS-CoV-2 infection or an uninfected control (not recorded which). This sequence joins TRBV7-2 and TRBJ2-3; the D gene is possibly TRBD2 (5 bases). Sequences were obtained from whole blood. The CDR3 is CASSLPGNTDTQYF. DNA for the CDR3: TGTGCCAGCAGCTTACCCGGGAACACAGATACGCAGTATTTT. Filled out from reference TRBV7-2 and TRBJ2-3, the complete variable domain reads GAGVSQSPSNKVTEKGKDVELRCDPISGHTALYWYRQSLGQGLEFLIYFQGNSAPDKSGLPSDRFSAERTGGSVSTLTIQRTQQEDSAVYLCASSLPGNTDTQYFGPGTRLTVL.